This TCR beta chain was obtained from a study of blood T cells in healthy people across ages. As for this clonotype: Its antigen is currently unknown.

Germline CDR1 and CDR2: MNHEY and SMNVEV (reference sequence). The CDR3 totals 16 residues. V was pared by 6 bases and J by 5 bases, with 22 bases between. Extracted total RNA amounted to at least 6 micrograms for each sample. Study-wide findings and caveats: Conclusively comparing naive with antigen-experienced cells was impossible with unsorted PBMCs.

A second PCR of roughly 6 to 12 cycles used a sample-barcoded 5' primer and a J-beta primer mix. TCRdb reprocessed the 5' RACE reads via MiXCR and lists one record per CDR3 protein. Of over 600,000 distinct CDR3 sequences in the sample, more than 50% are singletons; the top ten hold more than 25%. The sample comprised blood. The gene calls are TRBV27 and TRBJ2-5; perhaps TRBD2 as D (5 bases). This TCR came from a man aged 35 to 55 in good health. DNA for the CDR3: TGTGCCAGCAGCCAAATAGGCACCCGGAGAGGGGAGACCCAGTACTTC. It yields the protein CASSQIGTRRGETQYF.